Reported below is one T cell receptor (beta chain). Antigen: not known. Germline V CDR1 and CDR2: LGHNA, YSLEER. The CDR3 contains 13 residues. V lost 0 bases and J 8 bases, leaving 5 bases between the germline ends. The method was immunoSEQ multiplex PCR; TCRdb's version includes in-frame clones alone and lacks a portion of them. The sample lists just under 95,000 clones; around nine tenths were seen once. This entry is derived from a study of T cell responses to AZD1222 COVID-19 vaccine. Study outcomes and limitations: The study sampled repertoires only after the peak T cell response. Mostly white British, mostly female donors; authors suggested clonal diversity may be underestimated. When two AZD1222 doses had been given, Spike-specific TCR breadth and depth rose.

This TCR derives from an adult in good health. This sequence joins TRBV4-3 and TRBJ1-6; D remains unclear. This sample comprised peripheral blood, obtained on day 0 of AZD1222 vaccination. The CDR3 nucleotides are TGCGCCAGCAGCCAAGAGGCCGATTCACCCCTCCACTTT. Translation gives CASSQEADSPLHF.